This T cell receptor beta chain was observed in a study of PD-L1 blockade in urothelial cancer. This clone was counted a single time. Method: immunoSEQ multiplex PCR; TCRdb's copy keeps in-frame clones and lacks some. The sample lists approximately 100,000 clones, about 91% occurring once. This CDR3 is built from 15 residues. From germline, CDR1 is MNHNS and CDR2 SASEGT. After removal of 6 bases from V and 8 bases from J, the junction contained 12 bases not matched to a gene. The V gene is TRBV6-1, the J gene TRBJ2-1; TRBD2 matches 8 bases. Specimen: PBMCs, collected around atezolizumab (anti-PD-L1) treatment. The receptor's source is a woman aged 80 or over with urothelial cancer. The CDR3 here is CASRDLAGKSDEQFF. As DNA, the CDR3 is TGTGCCAGCAGAGATTTAGCGGGAAAATCCGATGAGCAGTTCTTC.